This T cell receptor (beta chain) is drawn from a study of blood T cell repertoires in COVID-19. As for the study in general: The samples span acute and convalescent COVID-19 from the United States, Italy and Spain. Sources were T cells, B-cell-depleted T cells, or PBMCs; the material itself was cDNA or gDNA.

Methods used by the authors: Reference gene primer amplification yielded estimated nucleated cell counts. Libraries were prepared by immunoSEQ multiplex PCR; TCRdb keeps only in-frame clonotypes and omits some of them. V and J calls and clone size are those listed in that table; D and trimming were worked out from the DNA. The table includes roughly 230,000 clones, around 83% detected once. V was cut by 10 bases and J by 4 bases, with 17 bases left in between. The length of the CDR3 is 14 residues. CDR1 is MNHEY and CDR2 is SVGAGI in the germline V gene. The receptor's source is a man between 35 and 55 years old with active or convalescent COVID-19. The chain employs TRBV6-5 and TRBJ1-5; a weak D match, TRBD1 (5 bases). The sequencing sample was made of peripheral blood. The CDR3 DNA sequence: TGTGCCACCGCGCGGGACGGAAAGAATCAGCCCCAGCATTTT. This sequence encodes CATARDGKNQPQHF.